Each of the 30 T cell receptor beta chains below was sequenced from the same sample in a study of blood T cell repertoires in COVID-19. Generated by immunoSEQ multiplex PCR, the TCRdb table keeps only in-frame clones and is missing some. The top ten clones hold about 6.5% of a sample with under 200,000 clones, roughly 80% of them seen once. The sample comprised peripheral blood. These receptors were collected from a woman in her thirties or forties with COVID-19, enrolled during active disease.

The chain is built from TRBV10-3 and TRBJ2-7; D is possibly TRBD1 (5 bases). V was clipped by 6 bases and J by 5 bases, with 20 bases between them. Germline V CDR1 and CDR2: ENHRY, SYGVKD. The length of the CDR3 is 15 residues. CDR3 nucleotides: TGTGCCATCAGCGGGCGGTTAGGGGCCACCGACGAGCAGTACTTC. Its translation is CAISGRLGATDEQYF.

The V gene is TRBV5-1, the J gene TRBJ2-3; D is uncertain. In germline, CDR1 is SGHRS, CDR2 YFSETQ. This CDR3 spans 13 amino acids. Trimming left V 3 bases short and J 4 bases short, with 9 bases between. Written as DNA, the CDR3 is TGCGCCAGCAGCTCCCCTATGGCAGATACGCAGTATTTT. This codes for CASSSPMADTQYF.

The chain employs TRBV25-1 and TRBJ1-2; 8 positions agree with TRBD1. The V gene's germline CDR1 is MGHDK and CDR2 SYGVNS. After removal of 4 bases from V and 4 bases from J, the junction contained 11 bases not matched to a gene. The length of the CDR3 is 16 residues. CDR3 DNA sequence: TGTGCCAGCAGTGTCGATGCAGGGGGCGGAGGCTATGGCTACACCTTC. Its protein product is CASSVDAGGGGYGYTF.

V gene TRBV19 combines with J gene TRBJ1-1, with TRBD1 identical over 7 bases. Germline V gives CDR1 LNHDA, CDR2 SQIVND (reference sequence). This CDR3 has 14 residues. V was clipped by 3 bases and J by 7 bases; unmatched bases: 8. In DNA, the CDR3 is TGTGCCAGTAGTATTAGCAGGGGACAGAGTGAAGCTTTCTTT. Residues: CASSISRGQSEAFF.

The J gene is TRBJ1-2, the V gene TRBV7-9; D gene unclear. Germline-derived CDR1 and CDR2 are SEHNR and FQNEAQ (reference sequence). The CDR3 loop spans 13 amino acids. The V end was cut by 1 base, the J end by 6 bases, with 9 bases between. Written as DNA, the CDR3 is TGTGCCAGCAGCTTAGACGAGGGTAATGGCTACACCTTC. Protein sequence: CASSLDEGNGYTF.

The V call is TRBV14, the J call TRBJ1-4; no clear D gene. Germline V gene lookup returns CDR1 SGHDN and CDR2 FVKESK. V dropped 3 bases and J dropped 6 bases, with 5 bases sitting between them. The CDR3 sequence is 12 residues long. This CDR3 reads CASSQEHEKLFF. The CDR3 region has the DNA TGTGCCAGCAGCCAGGAGCATGAAAAACTGTTTTTT. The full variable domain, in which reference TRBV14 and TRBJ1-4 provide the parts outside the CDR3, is EAGVTQFPSHSVIEKGQTVTLRCDPISGHDNLYWYRRVMGKEIKFLLHFVKESKQDESGMPNNRFLAERTGGTYSTLKVQPAELEDSGVYFCASSQEHEKLFFGSGTQLSVL.

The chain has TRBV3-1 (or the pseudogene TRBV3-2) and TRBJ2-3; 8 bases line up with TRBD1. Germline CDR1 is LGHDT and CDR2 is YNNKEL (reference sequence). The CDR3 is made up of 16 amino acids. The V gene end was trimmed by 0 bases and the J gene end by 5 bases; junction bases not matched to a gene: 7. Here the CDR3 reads CASSQDTGQGIDTQYF. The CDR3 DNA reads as TGTGCCAGCAGCCAAGATACCGGACAGGGAATAGATACGCAGTATTTT.

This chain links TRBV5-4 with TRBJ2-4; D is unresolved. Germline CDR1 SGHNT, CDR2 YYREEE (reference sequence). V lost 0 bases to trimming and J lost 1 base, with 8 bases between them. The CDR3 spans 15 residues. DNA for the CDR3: TGTGCCAGCAGCTTGGGCGGCGCGGCCAAAAACATTCAGTACTTC. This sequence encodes CASSLGGAAKNIQYF. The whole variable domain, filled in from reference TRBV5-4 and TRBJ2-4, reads ETGVTQSPTHLIKTRGQQVTLRCSSQSGHNTVSWYQQALGQGPQFIFQYYREEENGRGNFPPRFSGLQFPNYSSELNVNALELDDSALYLCASSLGGAAKNIQYFGAGTRLSVL.

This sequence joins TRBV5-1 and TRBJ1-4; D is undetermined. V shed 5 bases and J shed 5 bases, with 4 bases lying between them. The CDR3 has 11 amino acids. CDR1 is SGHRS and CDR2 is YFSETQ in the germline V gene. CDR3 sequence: CASRLNEKLFF. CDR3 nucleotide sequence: TGCGCCAGCAGACTAAATGAAAAACTGTTTTTT.

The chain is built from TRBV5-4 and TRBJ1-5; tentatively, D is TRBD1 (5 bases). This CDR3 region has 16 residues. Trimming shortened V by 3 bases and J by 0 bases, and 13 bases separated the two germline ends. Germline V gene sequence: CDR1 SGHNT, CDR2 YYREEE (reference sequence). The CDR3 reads CASSSGLGDSNQPQHF. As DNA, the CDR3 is TGTGCCAGCAGCTCGGGACTGGGTGATAGCAATCAGCCCCAGCATTTT.

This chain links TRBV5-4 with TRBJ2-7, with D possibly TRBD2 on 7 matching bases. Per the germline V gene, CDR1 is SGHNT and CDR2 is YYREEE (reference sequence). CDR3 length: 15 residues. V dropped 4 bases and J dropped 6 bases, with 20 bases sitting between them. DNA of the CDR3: TGTGCCAGCAGCCCCTTGGGGGGGGCCACGAGCGAGCAGTACTTC. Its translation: CASSPLGGATSEQYF.

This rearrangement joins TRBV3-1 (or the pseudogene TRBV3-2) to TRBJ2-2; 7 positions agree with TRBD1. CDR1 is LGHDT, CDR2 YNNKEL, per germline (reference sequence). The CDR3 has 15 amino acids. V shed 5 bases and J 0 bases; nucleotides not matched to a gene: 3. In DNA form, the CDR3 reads TGTGCCAGCAGCTTAACAGGGGCGAACACCGGGGAGCTGTTTTTT. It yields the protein CASSLTGANTGELFF.

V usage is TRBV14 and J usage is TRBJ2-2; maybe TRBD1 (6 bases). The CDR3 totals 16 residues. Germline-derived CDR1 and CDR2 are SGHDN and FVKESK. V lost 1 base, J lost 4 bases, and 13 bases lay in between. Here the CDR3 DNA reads TGTGCCAGCAGCCAAGTGGCGCAGGGGCGCACCGGGGAGCTGTTTTTT. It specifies CASSQVAQGRTGELFF.

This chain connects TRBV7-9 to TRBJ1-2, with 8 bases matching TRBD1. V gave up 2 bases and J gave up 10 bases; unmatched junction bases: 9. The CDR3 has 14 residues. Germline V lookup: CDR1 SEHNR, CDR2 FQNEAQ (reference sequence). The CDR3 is CASSLSNRGSHYTF. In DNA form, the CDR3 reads TGTGCCAGCAGCTTAAGTAACAGGGGGAGTCACTACACCTTC.

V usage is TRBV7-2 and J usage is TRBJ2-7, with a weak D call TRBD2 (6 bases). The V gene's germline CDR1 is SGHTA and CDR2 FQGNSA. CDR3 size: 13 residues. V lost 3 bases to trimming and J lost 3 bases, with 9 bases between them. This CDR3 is CASSFPGVYEQYF. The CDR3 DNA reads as TGTGCCAGCAGCTTCCCGGGGGTCTACGAGCAGTACTTC.

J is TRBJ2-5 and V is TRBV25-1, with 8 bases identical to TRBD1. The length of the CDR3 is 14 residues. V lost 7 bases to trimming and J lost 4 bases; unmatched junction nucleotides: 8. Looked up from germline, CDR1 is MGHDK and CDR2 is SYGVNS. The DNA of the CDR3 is TGTGCCAGCACCGGGACAGGAGAAGGAGAGACCCAGTACTTC. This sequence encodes CASTGTGEGETQYF.

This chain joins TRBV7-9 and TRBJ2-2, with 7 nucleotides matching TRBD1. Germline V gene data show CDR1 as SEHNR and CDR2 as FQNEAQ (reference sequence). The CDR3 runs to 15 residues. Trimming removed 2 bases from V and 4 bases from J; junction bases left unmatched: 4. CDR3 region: CASSLRQGSTGELFF. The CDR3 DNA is TGTGCCAGCAGCTTAAGACAGGGCTCCACCGGGGAGCTGTTTTTT.

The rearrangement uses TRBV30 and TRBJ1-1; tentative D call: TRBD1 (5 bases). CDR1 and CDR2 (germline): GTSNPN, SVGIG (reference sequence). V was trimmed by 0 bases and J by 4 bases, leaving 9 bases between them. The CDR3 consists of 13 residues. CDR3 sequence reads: CAWSVGGFTEAFF. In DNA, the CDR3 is TGTGCCTGGAGTGTGGGGGGGTTCACTGAAGCTTTCTTT.

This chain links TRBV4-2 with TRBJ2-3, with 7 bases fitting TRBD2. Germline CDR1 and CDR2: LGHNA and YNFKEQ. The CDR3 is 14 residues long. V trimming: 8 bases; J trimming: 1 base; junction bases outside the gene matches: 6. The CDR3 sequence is CASQGLDRTDTQYF. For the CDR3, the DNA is TGTGCCAGCCAAGGACTAGACCGCACAGATACGCAGTATTTT.

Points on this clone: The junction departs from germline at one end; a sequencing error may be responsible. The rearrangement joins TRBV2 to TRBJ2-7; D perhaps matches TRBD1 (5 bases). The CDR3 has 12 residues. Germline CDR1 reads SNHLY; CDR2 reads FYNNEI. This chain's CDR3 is CASTQGGYVGDF. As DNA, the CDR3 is TGTGCCAGCACCCAGGGCGGCTATGTAGGGGATTTC.

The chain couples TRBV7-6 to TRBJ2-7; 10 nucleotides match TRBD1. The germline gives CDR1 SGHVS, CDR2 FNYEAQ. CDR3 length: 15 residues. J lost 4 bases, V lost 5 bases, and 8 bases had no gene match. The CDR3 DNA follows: TGTGCCAGCAGCCTATCCGGGACAGGGGTGTACGAGCAGTACTTC. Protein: CASSLSGTGVYEQYF.

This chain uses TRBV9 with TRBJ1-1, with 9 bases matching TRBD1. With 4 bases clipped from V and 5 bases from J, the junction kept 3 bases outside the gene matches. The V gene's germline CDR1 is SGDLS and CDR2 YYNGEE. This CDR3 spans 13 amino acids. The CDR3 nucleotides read TGTGCCAGCAGCCGTGGGACAGGGACTGAAGCTTTCTTT. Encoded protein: CASSRGTGTEAFF.

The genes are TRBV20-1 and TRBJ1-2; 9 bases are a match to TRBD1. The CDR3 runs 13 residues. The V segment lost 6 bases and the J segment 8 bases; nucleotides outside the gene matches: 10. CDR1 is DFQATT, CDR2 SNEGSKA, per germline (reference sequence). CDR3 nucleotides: TGCAGTGCCAGTCCCGGGACAGGGTACGGCTACACCTTC. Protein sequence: CSASPGTGYGYTF.

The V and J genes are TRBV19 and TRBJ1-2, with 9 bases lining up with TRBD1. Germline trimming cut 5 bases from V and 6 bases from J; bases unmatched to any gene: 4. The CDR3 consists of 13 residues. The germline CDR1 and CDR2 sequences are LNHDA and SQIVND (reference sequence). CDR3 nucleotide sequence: TGTGCCAGTAGTTCCACAGGGGGCGATGGCTACACCTTC. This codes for CASSSTGGDGYTF.

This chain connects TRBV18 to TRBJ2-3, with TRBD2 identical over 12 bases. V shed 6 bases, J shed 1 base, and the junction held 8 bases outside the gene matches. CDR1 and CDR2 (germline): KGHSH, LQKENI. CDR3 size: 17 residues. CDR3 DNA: TGTGCCAGCTCCCCGACTAGCGGGGGACCCCGCACAGATACGCAGTATTTT. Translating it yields CASSPTSGGPRTDTQYF.

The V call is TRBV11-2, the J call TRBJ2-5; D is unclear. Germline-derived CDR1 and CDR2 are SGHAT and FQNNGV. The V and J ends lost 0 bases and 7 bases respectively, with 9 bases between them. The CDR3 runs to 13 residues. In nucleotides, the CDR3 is TGTGCCAGCAGCTTAGACCGGCGAGGGACCCAGTACTTC. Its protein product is CASSLDRRGTQYF.

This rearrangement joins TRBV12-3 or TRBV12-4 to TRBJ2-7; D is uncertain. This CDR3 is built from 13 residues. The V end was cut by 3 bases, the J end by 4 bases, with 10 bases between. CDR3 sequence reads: CASSFAVSYEQYF. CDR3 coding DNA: TGTGCCAGCAGTTTCGCGGTGTCGTACGAGCAGTACTTC.

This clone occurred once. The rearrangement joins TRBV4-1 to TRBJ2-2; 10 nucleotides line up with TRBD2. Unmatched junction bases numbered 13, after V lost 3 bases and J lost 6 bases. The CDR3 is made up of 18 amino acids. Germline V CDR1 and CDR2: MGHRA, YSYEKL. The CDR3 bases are TGCGCCAGCAGCCAGGGGGGAAGCGGGAGGGGAAGGGCCGGGGAGCTGTTTTTT. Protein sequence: CASSQGGSGRGRAGELFF.

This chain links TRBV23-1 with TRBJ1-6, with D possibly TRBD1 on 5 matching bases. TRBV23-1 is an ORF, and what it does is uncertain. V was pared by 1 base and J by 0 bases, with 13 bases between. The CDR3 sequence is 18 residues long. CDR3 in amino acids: CASSQLGGISSYNSPLHF. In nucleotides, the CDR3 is TGCGCCAGCAGTCAATTGGGGGGTATAAGCTCCTATAATTCACCCCTCCACTTT.

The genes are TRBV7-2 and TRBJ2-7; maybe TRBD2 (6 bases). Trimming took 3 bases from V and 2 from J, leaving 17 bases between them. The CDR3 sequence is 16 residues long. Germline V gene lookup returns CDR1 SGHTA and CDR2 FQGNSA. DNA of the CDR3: TGTGCCAGCAGCTTTACATCGGCGGGGCGAACCTACGAGCAGTACTTC. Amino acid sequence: CASSFTSAGRTYEQYF.